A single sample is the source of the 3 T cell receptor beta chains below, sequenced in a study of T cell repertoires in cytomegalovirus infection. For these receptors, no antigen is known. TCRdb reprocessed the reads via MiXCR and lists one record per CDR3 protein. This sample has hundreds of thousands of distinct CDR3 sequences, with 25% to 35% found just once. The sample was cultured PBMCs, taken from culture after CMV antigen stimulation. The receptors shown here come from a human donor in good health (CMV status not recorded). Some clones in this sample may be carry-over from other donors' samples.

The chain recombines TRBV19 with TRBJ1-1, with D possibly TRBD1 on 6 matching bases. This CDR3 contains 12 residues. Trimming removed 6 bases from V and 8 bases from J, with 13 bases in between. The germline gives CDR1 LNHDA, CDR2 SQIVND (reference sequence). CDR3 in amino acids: CASSSRGREAFF. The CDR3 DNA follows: TGTGCCAGTAGCAGTCGGGGGCGAGAAGCTTTCTTT.

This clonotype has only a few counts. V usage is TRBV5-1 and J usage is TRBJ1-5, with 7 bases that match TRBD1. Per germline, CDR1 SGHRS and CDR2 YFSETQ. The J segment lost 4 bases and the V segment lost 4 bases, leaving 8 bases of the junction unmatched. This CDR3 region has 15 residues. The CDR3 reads CASSPSDRTNQPQHF. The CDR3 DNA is TGCGCCAGCAGCCCCTCGGACAGGACAAATCAGCCCCAGCATTTT. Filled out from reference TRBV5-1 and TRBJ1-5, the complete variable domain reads KAGVTQTPRYLIKTRGQQVTLSCSPISGHRSVSWYQQTPGQGLQFLFEYFSETQRNKGNFPGRFSGRQFSNSRSEMNVSTLELGDSALYLCASSPSDRTNQPQHFGDGTRLSIL.

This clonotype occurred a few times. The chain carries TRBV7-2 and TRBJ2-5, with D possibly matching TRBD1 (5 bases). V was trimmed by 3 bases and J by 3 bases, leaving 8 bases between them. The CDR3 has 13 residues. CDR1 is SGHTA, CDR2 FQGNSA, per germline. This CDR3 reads CASSFGHEETQYF. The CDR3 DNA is TGTGCCAGCAGCTTCGGACACGAAGAGACCCAGTACTTC.